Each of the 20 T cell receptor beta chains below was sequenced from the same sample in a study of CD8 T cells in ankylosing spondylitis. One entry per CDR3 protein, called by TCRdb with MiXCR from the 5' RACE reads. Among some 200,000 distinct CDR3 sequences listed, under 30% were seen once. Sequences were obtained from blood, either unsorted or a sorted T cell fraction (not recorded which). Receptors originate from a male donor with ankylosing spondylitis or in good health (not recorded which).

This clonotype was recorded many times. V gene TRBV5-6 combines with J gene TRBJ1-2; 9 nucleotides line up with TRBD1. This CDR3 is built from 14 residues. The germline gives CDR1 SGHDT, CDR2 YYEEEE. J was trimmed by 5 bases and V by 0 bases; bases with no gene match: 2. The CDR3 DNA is TGTGCCAGCAGCTTGGACAGGGGGCCTTATGGCTACACCTTC. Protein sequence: CASSLDRGPYGYTF.

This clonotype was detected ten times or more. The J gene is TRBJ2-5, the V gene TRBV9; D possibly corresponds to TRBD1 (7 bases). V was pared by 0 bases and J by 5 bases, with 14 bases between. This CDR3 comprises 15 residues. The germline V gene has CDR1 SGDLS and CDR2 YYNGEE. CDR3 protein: CASSVVPGGKETQYF. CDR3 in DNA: TGTGCCAGCAGCGTAGTTCCAGGGGGGAAGGAGACCCAGTACTTC.

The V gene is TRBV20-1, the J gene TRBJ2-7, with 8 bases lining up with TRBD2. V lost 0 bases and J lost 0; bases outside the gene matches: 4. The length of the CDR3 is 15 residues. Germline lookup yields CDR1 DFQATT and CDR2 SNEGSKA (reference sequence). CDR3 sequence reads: CSARDLSGDSYEQYF. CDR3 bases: TGCAGTGCTAGAGATCTTAGCGGGGACTCCTACGAGCAGTACTTC.

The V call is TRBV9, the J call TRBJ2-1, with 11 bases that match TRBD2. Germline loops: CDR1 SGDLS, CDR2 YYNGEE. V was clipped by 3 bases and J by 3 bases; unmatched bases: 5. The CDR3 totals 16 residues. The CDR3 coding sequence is TGTGCCAGCAGCGGGCTCGGGACTAGCGGCTACAATGAGCAGTTCTTC. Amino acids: CASSGLGTSGYNEQFF.

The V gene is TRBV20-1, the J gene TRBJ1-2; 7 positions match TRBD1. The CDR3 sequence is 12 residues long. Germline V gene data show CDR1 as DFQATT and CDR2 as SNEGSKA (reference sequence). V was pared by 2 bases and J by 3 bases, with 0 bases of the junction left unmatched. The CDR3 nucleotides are TGCAGTGCTAGACAGGGGGACTATGGCTACACCTTC. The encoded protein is CSARQGDYGYTF.

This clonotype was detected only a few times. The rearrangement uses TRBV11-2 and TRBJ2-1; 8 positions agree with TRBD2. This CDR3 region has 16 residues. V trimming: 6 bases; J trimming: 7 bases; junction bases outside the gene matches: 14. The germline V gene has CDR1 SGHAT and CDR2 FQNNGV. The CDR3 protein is CASRKPGLGVRNEQFF. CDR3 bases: TGTGCCAGCAGAAAACCGGGACTAGGGGTTCGAAATGAGCAGTTCTTC.

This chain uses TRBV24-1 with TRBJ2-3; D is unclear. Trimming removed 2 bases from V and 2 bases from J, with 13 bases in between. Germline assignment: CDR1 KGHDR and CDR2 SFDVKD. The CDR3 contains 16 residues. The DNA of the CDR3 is TGTGCCACCAGTGATTCGAAGATTGAACCCACAGATACGCAGTATTTT. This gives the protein CATSDSKIEPTDTQYF.

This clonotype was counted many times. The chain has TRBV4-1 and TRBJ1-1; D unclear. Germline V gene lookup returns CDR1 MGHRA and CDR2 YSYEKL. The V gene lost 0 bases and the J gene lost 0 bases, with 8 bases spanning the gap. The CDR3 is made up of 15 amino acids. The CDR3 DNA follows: TGCGCCAGCAGCCAAGAGCCAGCCTTGAACACTGAAGCTTTCTTT. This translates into CASSQEPALNTEAFF.

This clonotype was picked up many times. The CDR3, as DNA: TGTGCCAGCAGCCTCCGACAGGGAACCTACGAGCAGTACTTC. It yields the protein CASSLRQGTYEQYF. V gene TRBV11-2 combines with J gene TRBJ2-7; 7 nucleotides align to TRBD1. Germline lookup yields CDR1 SGHAT and CDR2 FQNNGV. The ends lost 5 bases at V and 2 bases at J; junction bases unmatched: 6. This CDR3 region has 14 residues.

This chain's CDR3 is CSARRRELDTQYF. The CDR3 DNA is TGCAGTGCTAGGCGGCGGGAGTTAGATACGCAGTATTTT. The chain links TRBV20-1 to TRBJ2-3; 7 bases are a match to TRBD2. Trimming at V came to 3 bases and at J to 5 bases, leaving 5 bases not matched to a gene. Germline V lookup: CDR1 DFQATT, CDR2 SNEGSKA (reference sequence). The CDR3 runs to 13 residues.

The CDR3 reads CAIMASSGNTIYF. The DNA for the CDR3 is TGTGCCATCATGGCCTCCTCTGGAAACACCATATATTTT. The chain carries TRBV10-3 and TRBJ1-3; D is ambiguous. The germline V gene has CDR1 ENHRY and CDR2 SYGVKD. V was clipped by 7 bases and J by 0 bases, with 7 bases between them. CDR3 length: 13 amino acids.

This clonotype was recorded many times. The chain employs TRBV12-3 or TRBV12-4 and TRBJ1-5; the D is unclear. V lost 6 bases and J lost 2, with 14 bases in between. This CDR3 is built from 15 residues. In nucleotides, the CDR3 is TGTGCCAGCAGCTACTTAGACACCCGCAATCAGCCCCAGCATTTT. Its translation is CASSYLDTRNQPQHF.

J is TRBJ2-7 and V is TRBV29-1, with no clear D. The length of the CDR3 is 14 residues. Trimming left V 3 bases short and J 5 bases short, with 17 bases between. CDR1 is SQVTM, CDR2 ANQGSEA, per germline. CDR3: CSVDSSSTGDEQYF. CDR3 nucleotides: TGCAGCGTTGACTCCTCTTCCACTGGGGACGAGCAGTACTTC.

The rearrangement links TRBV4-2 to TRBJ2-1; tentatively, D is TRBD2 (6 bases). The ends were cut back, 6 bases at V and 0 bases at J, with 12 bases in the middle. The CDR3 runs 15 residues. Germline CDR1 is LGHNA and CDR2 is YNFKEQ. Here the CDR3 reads CASRSSGRSYNEQFF. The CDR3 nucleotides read TGTGCCAGCAGGTCGAGCGGGCGCTCCTACAATGAGCAGTTCTTC.

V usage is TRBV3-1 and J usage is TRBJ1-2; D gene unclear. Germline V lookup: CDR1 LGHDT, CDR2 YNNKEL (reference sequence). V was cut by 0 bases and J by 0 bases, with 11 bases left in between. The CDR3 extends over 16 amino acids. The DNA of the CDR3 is TGTGCCAGCAGCCAAGATATTCAGACGGCTAACTATGGCTACACCTTC. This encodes CASSQDIQTANYGYTF.

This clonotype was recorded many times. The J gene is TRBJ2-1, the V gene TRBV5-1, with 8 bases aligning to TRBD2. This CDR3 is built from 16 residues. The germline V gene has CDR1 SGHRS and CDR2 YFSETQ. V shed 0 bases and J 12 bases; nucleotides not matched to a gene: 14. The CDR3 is CASSLASSGSSPGQFF. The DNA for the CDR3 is TGCGCCAGCAGCTTGGCGTCGAGCGGGAGTTCCCCGGGGCAGTTCTTC. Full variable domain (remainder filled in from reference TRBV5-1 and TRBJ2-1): KAGVTQTPRYLIKTRGQQVTLSCSPISGHRSVSWYQQTPGQGLQFLFEYFSETQRNKGNFPGRFSGRQFSNSRSEMNVSTLELGDSALYLCASSLASSGSSPGQFFGPGTRLTVL.

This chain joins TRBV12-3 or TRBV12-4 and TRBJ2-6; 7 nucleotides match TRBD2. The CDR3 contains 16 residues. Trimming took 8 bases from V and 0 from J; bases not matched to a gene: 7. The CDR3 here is CASHKGGSSGANVLTF. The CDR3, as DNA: TGTGCCAGCCATAAGGGCGGGAGCTCTGGGGCCAACGTCCTGACTTTC.

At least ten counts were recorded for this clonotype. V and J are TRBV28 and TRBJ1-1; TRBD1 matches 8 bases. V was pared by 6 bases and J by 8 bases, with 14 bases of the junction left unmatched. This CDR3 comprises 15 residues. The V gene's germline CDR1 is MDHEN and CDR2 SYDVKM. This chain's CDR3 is CASRPLRLDRAEAFF. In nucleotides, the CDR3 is TGTGCCAGCAGGCCCTTACGCCTGGACAGGGCGGAAGCTTTCTTT.

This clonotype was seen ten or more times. Written as DNA, the CDR3 is TGTGCCAGCAGCGTGCCTAGCGCTAATGAGCAGTTCTTC. Amino acid sequence: CASSVPSANEQFF. The chain carries TRBV9 and TRBJ2-1, with a tentative D call TRBD2 (6 bases). V was clipped by 2 bases and J by 7 bases, with 10 bases between them. CDR3 length: 13 amino acids. CDR1 and CDR2 (germline): SGDLS, YYNGEE.

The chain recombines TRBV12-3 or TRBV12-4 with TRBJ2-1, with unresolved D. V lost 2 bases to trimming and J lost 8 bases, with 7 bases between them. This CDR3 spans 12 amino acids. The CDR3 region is CASSLNSYEQFF. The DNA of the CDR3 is TGTGCCAGCAGTTTAAACTCCTATGAGCAGTTCTTC.